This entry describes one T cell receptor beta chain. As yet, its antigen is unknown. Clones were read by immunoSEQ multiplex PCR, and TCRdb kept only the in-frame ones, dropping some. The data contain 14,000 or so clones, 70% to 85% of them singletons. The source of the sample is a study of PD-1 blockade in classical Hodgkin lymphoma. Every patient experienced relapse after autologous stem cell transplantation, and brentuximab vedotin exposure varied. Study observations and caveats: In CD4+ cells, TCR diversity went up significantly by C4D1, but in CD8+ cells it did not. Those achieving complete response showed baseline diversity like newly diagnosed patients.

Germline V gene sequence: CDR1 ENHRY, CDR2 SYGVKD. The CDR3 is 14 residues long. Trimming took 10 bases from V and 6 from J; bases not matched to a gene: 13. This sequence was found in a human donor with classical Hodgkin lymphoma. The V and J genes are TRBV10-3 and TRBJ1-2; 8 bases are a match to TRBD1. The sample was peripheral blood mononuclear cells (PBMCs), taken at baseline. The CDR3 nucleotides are TGTGCCACCGGACAGGGAGGTTCGAATGATGGCTACACCTTC. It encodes CATGQGGSNDGYTF.